This T cell receptor (beta chain) emerged from a study of blood T cell repertoires in COVID-19. Enrolled during active infection, Seattle patients were then followed longitudinally. Trimming shortened V by 6 bases and J by 4 bases, and 15 bases separated the two germline ends. This CDR3 is 14 amino acids long. The germline V gene encodes CDR1 MNHEY and CDR2 SVGEGT. Libraries were prepared by immunoSEQ multiplex PCR; TCRdb keeps only in-frame clonotypes and omits some of them. The repertoire holds roughly 260,000 clones, with more than 70% as singletons. The sequencing sample was made of peripheral blood. This TCR derives from a woman between 25 and 40 years old with COVID-19, enrolled during active disease. The chain has TRBV6-2 or TRBV6-3 and TRBJ1-2, with D unresolved. The CDR3 DNA follows: TGTGCCAGCAGCCCCGGTCCGCGCGGCTATGGCTACACCTTC. Protein: CASSPGPRGYGYTF.